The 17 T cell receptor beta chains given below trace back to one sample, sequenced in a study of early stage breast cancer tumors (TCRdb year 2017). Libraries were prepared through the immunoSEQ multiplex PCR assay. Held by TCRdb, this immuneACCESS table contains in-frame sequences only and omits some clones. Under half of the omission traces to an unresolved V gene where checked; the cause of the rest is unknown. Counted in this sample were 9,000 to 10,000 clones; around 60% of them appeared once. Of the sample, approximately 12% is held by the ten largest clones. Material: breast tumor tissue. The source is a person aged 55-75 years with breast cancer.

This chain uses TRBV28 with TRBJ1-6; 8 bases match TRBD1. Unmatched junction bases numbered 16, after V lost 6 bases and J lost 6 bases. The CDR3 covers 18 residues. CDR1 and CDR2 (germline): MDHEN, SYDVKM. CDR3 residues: CASSSQGATLYINSPLHF. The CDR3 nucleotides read TGTGCCAGCAGCTCTCAGGGGGCCACCCTCTACATTAATTCACCCCTCCACTTT.

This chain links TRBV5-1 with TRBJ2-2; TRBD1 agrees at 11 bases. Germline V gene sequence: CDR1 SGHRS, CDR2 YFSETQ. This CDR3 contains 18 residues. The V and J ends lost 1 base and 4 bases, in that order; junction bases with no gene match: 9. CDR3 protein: CASSLLPGTGGVTGELFF. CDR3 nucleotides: TGCGCCAGCAGCTTGCTACCGGGGACAGGGGGGGTCACCGGGGAGCTGTTTTTT.

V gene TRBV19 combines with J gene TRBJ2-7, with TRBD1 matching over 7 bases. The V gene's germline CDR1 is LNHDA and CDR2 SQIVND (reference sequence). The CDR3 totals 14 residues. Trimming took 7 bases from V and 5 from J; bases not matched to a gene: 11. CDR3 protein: CASTLTGISNEQYF. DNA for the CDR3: TGTGCCAGTACCCTGACAGGGATTTCCAACGAGCAGTACTTC.

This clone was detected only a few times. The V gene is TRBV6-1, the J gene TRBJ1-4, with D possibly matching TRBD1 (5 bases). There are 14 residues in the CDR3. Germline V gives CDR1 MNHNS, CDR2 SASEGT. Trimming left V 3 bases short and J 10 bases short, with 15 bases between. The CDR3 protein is CASSEGSLGGKLFF. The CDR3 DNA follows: TGTGCCAGCAGTGAGGGCTCGTTGGGGGGAAAACTGTTTTTT.

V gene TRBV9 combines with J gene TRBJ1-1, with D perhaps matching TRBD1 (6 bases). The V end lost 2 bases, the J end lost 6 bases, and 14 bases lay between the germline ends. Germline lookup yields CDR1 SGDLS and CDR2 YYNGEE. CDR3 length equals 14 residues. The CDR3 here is CASSVRGAQAEAFF. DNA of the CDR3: TGTGCCAGCAGCGTTAGGGGGGCGCAGGCTGAAGCTTTCTTT.

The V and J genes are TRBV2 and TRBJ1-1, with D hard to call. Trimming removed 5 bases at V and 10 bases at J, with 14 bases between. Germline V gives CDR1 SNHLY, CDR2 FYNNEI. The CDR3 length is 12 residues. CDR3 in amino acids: CASSSQTSGAFF. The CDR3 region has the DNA TGTGCCAGCAGTTCCCAAACCTCTGGAGCTTTCTTT.

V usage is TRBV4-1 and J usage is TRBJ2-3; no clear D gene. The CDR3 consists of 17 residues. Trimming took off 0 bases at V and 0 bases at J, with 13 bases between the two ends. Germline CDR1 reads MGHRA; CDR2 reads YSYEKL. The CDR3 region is CASSQERRARSTDTQYF. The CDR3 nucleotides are TGCGCCAGCAGCCAAGAACGAAGAGCCCGGAGCACAGATACGCAGTATTTT.

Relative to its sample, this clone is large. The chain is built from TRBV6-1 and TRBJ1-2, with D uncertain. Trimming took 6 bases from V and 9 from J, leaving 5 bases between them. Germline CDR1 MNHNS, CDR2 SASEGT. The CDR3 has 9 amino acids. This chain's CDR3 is CASRTSYTF. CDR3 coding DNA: TGTGCCAGCAGAACCAGCTACACCTTC.

DNA for the CDR3: TGTGCCAGCAGACGACCGGACACAAGGAACGAGCAGTACTTC. It is translated as CASRRPDTRNEQYF. V usage is TRBV2 and J usage is TRBJ2-7; D may be TRBD1 (5 bases). The CDR3 has 14 residues. V lost 6 bases and J 5 bases, leaving 17 bases between the germline ends. Per germline, CDR1 SNHLY and CDR2 FYNNEI.

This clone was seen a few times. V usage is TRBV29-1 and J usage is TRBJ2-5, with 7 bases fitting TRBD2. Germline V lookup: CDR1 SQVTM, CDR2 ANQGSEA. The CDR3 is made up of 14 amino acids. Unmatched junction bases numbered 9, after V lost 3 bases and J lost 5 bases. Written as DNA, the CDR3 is TGCAGCGTTGATAGCGGGCTCCCCTCGGAGACCCAGTACTTC. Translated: CSVDSGLPSETQYF.

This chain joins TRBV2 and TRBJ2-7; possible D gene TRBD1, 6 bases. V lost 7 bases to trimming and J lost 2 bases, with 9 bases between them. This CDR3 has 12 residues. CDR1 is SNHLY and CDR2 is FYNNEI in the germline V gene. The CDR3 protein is CASKGDTYEQYF. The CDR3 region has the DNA TGTGCCAGCAAGGGGGATACCTACGAGCAGTACTTC.

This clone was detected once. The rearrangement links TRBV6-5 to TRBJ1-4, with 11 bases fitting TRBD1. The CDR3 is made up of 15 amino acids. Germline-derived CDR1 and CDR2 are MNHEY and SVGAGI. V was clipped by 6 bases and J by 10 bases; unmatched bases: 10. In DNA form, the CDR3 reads TGTGCCAGCAGCCCAGCCCGGGACAGGGGGGGAAAACTGTTTTTT. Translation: CASSPARDRGGKLFF.

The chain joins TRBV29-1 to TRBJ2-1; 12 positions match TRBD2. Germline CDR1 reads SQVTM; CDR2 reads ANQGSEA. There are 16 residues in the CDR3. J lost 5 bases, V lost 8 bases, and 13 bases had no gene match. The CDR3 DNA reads TGCAGCACTATGGTTGGACTAGCGGGGTCCAACAATGAGCAGTTCTTC. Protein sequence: CSTMVGLAGSNNEQFF.

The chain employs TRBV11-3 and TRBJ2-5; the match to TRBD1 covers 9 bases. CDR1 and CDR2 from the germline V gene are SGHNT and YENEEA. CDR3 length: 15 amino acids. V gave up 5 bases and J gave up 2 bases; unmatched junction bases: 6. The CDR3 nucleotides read TGTGCCAGCAGCCTTCAGACAGGGGGGCAAGAGACCCAGTACTTC. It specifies CASSLQTGGQETQYF.

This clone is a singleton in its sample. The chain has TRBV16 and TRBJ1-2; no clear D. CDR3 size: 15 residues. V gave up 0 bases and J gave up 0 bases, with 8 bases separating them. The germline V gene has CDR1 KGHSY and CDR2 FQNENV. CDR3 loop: CASSQSLGANYGYTF. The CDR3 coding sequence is TGTGCCAGCAGCCAATCTTTAGGAGCTAACTATGGCTACACCTTC.

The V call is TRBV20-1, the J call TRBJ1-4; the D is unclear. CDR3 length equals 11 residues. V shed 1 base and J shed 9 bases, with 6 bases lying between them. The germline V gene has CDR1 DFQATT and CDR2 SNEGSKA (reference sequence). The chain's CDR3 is CSARVGQKLFF. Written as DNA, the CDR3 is TGCAGTGCTAGAGTTGGGCAAAAACTGTTTTTT.

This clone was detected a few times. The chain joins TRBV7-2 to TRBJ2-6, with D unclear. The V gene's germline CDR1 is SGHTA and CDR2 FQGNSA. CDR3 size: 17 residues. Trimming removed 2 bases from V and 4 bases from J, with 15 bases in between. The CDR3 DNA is TGTGCCAGCAGCTTAAACAACGCCCCTCGGGGGGCCAACGTCCTGACTTTC. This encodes CASSLNNAPRGANVLTF.